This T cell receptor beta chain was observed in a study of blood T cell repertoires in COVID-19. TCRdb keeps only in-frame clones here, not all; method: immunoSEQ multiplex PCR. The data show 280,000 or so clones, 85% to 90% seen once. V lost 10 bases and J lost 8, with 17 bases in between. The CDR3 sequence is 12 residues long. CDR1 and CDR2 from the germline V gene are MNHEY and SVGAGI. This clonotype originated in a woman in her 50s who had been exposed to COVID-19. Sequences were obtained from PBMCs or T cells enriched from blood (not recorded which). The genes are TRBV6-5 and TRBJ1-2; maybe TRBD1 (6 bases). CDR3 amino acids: CATNQGYEGYTF. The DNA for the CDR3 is TGTGCCACCAACCAGGGGTACGAGGGCTACACCTTC.